This TCR beta chain is drawn from a study of shared clonotypes between healthy human individuals. As for the study in general: The cohort comprised a couple of women and a few men. Their ages spanned 18 to 49 years.

Overall study results and limits: Sequencing depth was predicted to influence how clonotypes are shared among donors.

Under the authors' procedure: In the immunoSEQ data, sequences were junction-only and lacked quality scores, so filtering differed. Generated by immunoSEQ multiplex PCR, the TCRdb table keeps only in-frame clones and is missing some. Clonal size and the V and J genes are those of that table, whereas D and trimming came from the DNA. The profile shows 2 million to 2.5 million clones, roughly 90% of them singletons. Germline V CDR1 and CDR2: MDHEN, SYDVKM. V was pared by 6 bases and J by 4 bases, with 11 bases of the junction left unmatched. The CDR3 length is 16 residues. In the case of this clone: As yet, its antigen is unknown.

It was into CD45RA+ naive and CD45RA-negative memory subsets that the CD4+ cells were split. The rearrangement joins TRBV28 to TRBJ2-7, with 11 nucleotides matching TRBD2. Sequencing was performed on naive CD4+ T cells from PBMCs. Noted subset: CD45RA+ positively selected. The source is a man aged 18 to 29 in good health. Some clones in this sample may be carry-over from other donors' samples. This CDR3 reads CASRSLAGDEKYEQYF. The DNA of the CDR3 is TGTGCCAGCAGATCACTAGCGGGAGATGAAAAATACGAGCAGTACTTC.